These T cell receptor beta chains were read from a single sample in a study of CD8+ T cells in alopecia areata. Produced via immunoSEQ multiplex PCR; TCRdb's table is partial and in-frame only. The sample has just over 150,000 clones; roughly two thirds are singletons. The material sequenced was CD4+ T cells sorted from blood, taken at week 4, from a patient treated with tofacitinib. These receptors originate from a human donor with alopecia areata. The CDR3 runs from the conserved cysteine through the conserved F or W. Each record gives: D gene, J gene, V gene, clone size, CDR3 protein, CDR3 DNA. A D gene is named only where the DNA matches it firmly. Some rows mark clone size as missing; the rest say once, few, many or name a class of expanded clone.

D: NA; J: TRBJ2-7; V: TRBV2; size: NA; CDR3: CASGWDRSSYEQYF; DNA: TGTGCCAGCGGGTGGGACCGCAGCTCCTACGAGCAGTACTTC
D: NA; J: TRBJ1-3; V: TRBV29-1; size: NA; CDR3: CSVVSRTSGNTIYF; DNA: TGCAGCGTTGTGAGTAGGACCTCTGGAAACACCATATATTTT
D: NA; J: TRBJ1-6; V: TRBV29-1; size: NA; CDR3: CSARFRGDPNSPLHF; DNA: TGCAGCGCCCGATTTAGGGGGGATCCTAATTCACCCCTCCACTTT
D: NA; J: TRBJ1-6; V: TRBV5-6; size: NA; CDR3: CASSFASANSPLHF; DNA: TGTGCCAGCAGCTTCGCCAGCGCGAATTCACCCCTCCACTTT
D: NA; J: TRBJ2-5; V: TRBV29-1; size: NA; CDR3: CSVVQNGETQYF; DNA: TGCAGCGTTGTACAGAACGGAGAGACCCAGTACTTC
D: NA; J: TRBJ2-6; V: TRBV19; size: NA; CDR3: CASTVFRVIGANVLTF; DNA: TGTGCCAGTACTGTCTTTAGGGTTATTGGGGCCAACGTCCTGACTTTC
D: NA; J: TRBJ1-2; V: TRBV14; size: NA; CDR3: CASSQDGGFGYTF; DNA: TGTGCCAGCAGCCAAGATGGGGGCTTTGGCTACACCTTC
D: NA; J: TRBJ2-5; V: TRBV5-1; size: once; CDR3: CASSPEGRGLETQYF; DNA: TGCGCCAGCAGCCCGGAGGGCCGGGGACTAGAGACCCAGTACTTC
D: TRBD1; J: TRBJ1-1; V: TRBV11-2; size: few; CDR3: CASSPTDRTNTEAFF; DNA: TGTGCCAGCAGCCCCACGGACAGGACGAACACTGAAGCTTTCTTT
D: NA; J: TRBJ1-1; V: TRBV7-8; size: few; CDR3: CASSLGTEAFF; DNA: TGTGCCAGCAGCTTAGGTACTGAAGCTTTCTTT
D: NA; J: TRBJ1-3; V: TRBV18; size: few; CDR3: CASSPGVTSGNTIYF; DNA: TGTGCCAGCTCACCGGGGGTTACCTCTGGAAACACCATATATTTT
D: TRBD1; J: TRBJ1-4; V: TRBV29-1; size: NA; CDR3: CSAHTGATNEKLFF; DNA: TGCAGCGCCCATACAGGGGCGACTAATGAAAAACTGTTTTTT
D: NA; J: TRBJ1-6; V: TRBV30; size: NA; CDR3: CAWSVRDGWNSPLHF; DNA: TGTGCCTGGAGTGTGAGGGACGGATGGAATTCACCCCTCCACTTT
D: TRBD1; J: TRBJ1-1; V: TRBV30; size: once; CDR3: CAWDRANTEAFF; DNA: TGTGCCTGGGACAGGGCGAACACTGAAGCTTTCTTT
D: TRBD1; J: TRBJ2-5; V: TRBV29-1; size: NA; CDR3: CSVAGSGGGETQYF; DNA: TGCAGCGTTGCCGGATCAGGGGGCGGAGAGACCCAGTACTTC
D: NA; J: TRBJ1-6; V: TRBV11-2; size: few; CDR3: CASSYRGNNSPLHF; DNA: TGTGCCAGCAGCTACCGAGGGAATAATTCACCCCTCCACTTT
D: NA; J: TRBJ2-1; V: TRBV20-1; size: NA; CDR3: CSARLSAEQFF; DNA: TGCAGTGCTAGACTAAGTGCTGAGCAGTTCTTC
D: NA; J: TRBJ1-5; V: TRBV19; size: once; CDR3: CASSILGQPQHF; DNA: TGTGCCAGTAGTATTTTGGGTCAGCCCCAGCATTTT
D: NA; J: TRBJ2-5; V: TRBV5-1; size: few; CDR3: CASSLQVQETQYF; DNA: TGCGCCAGCAGCTTGCAGGTCCAAGAGACCCAGTACTTC
D: TRBD2; J: TRBJ2-3; V: TRBV5-1; size: NA; CDR3: CASTSGSTDTQYF; DNA: TGCGCCAGCACTAGCGGATCCACAGATACGCAGTATTTT
D: NA; J: TRBJ2-7; V: TRBV7-2; size: few; CDR3: CASSRPLWTDYEQYF; DNA: TGTGCCAGCAGTCGACCCTTGTGGACAGATTACGAGCAGTACTTC
D: TRBD1; J: TRBJ2-4; V: TRBV2; size: NA; CDR3: CASSESRGQGMNIQYF; DNA: TGTGCCAGCAGTGAATCCCGGGGACAGGGGATGAACATTCAGTACTTC
D: NA; J: TRBJ2-7; V: TRBV15; size: NA; CDR3: CATSREGSFYEQYF; DNA: TGTGCCACCAGCAGAGAGGGTAGTTTCTACGAGCAGTACTTC
D: NA; J: TRBJ2-1; V: TRBV30; size: NA; CDR3: CASHGDYNEQFF; DNA: TGTGCCTCCCACGGGGACTACAATGAGCAGTTCTTC
D: NA; J: TRBJ1-2; V: TRBV29-1; size: NA; CDR3: CSVVQDSPYASYTF; DNA: TGCAGCGTTGTGCAGGACTCCCCTTATGCGAGCTACACCTTC
D: NA; J: TRBJ2-7; V: TRBV13; size: NA; CDR3: CASSGRYEQYF; DNA: TGTGCCAGCAGCGGCCGCTACGAGCAGTACTTC
D: NA; J: TRBJ2-1; V: TRBV18; size: many; CDR3: CASSRSGVPEQFF; DNA: TGTGCCAGCTCAAGGTCAGGGGTACCCGAGCAGTTCTTC
D: NA; J: TRBJ1-5; V: TRBV19; size: many; CDR3: CASSSVVRQPQHF; DNA: TGTGCCAGTAGTAGTGTCGTGCGCCAGCCCCAGCATTTT
D: NA; J: TRBJ2-2; V: TRBV29-1; size: NA; CDR3: CSVGDNTGELFF; DNA: TGCAGCGTTGGTGACAACACCGGGGAGCTGTTTTTT
D: TRBD2; J: TRBJ2-1; V: TRBV7-3; size: NA; CDR3: CASSLRGGTLNEQFF; DNA: TGTGCCAGCAGCCTTCGGGGGGGCACGTTAAATGAGCAGTTCTTC
D: TRBD2; J: TRBJ2-3; V: TRBV10-3; size: NA; CDR3: CAISARTSGGSDTQYF; DNA: TGTGCCATCAGTGCCCGGACTAGCGGGGGCTCAGATACGCAGTATTTT
D: NA; J: TRBJ1-2; V: TRBV30; size: once; CDR3: CAWSTGRSYTF; DNA: TGTGCCTGGAGTACAGGTCGGAGCTACACCTTC
D: TRBD1; J: TRBJ2-5; V: TRBV29-1; size: once; CDR3: CSAEGTGIRTQYF; DNA: TGCAGCGCCGAAGGGACAGGCATTCGGACCCAGTACTTC
D: TRBD1; J: TRBJ1-2; V: TRBV29-1; size: once; CDR3: CSAGQGADSYGYTF; DNA: TGCAGCGCCGGACAGGGGGCGGATAGCTATGGCTACACCTTC
D: TRBD1; J: TRBJ1-2; V: TRBV6-6; size: NA; CDR3: CASSYWDSRDGYTF; DNA: TGTGCCAGCAGTTATTGGGACAGTCGGGATGGCTACACCTTC
D: NA; J: TRBJ2-3; V: TRBV5-4; size: NA; CDR3: CASSLDSTDTQYF; DNA: TGTGCCAGCAGCTTGGACAGCACAGATACGCAGTATTTT
D: TRBD1; J: TRBJ1-2; V: TRBV2; size: few; CDR3: CASSLTGSYGYTF; DNA: TGTGCCAGCAGTCTGACAGGGTCCTATGGCTACACCTTC
D: NA; J: TRBJ2-2; V: TRBV29-1; size: NA; CDR3: CSVANRASAGELFF; DNA: TGCAGCGTTGCTAATCGGGCCAGTGCCGGGGAGCTGTTTTTT
D: TRBD1; J: TRBJ1-6; V: TRBV30; size: NA; CDR3: CAWRVDRVKSPLHF; DNA: TGTGCCTGGAGGGTGGACAGGGTGAAGTCACCCCTCCACTTT
D: NA; J: TRBJ2-3; V: TRBV19; size: few; CDR3: CASSLGTDTQYF; DNA: TGTGCCAGTAGTCTAGGCACAGATACGCAGTATTTT
D: NA; J: TRBJ1-2; V: TRBV5-6; size: NA; CDR3: CASSLGTTGFYGYTF; DNA: TGTGCCAGCAGCTTGGGGACTACAGGCTTCTATGGCTACACCTTC
D: NA; J: TRBJ1-2; V: TRBV9; size: NA; CDR3: CASSVSSLYGYTF; DNA: TGTGCCAGCAGCGTATCATCTCTCTATGGCTACACCTTC
D: NA; J: TRBJ2-1; V: TRBV29-1; size: NA; CDR3: CSVVYFRDPNEQFF; DNA: TGCAGCGTTGTTTACTTCCGGGACCCCAATGAGCAGTTCTTC
D: NA; J: TRBJ1-2; V: TRBV30; size: NA; CDR3: CAWTLAPFGVTNYGYTF; DNA: TGTGCCTGGACCTTAGCGCCCTTTGGGGTTACTAACTATGGCTACACCTTC